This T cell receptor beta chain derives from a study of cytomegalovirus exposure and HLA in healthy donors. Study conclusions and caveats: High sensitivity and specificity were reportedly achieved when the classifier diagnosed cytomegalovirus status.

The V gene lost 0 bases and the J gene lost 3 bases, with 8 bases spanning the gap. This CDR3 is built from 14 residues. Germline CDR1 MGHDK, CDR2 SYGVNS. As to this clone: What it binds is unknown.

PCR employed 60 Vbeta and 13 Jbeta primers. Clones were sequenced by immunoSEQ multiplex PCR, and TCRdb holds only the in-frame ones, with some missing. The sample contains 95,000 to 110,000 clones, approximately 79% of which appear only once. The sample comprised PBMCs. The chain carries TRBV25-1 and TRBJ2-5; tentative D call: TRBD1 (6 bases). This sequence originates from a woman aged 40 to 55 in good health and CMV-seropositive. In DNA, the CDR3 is TGTGCCAGCAGTGAATACAACAGGGAAGAGACCCAGTACTTC. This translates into CASSEYNREETQYF.